This T cell receptor (beta chain) was captured by sequencing in a study of T cell responses to AZD1222 COVID-19 vaccine (dated by TCRdb to the early 2020s). Regarding the complete study: AZD1222 recipients whose second dose came at about 4 weeks and those whose second dose came at about 12 weeks were combined into one group, since spike-specific TCR depth and breadth did not differ between the two schedules. A total of 230 to 250 trial participants underwent TCR sequencing, of whom under 220 had received two doses of AZD1222 and around 25 had received two doses of the MenACWY control vaccine. Trial participants were enrolled by age into subgroups of 18-55, 56-69 and 70-plus years, and about 150, 27 and 61 TCR-sequenced participants, respectively, were included in these subgroups. The research as a whole found: Conclusions about previously exposed vaccinees are limited because only five to seven AZD1222 recipients were SARS-CoV-2 seropositive at baseline. Participants were mostly white British, with more females than males. The authors suggested clonal diversity may have been underestimated. Because no day 14 peak-response samples were available, repertoires were characterized only after the peak T cell response. In the small 56-69-year group, the increase in depth fell short of significance, most likely because of low power. Vaccine-associated CD4 TCRs spanned the whole spike protein, with dominant responses in regions 160-218 and 743-854. Epitopes outside the regions mutated in the B.1.351 and B.1.1.7 variants were reportedly recognized by nearly half of the unique spike-specific TCRs. A significant rise in spike-specific TCR breadth and depth was observed after two AZD1222 doses relative to day 0 and relative to MenACWY recipients.

The CDR3 regions of human TCRbeta chains were analyzed by immunosequencing. The paper's processing steps were these. TCRs in the repertoires were compared against a reference library of SARS-CoV-2-specific TCRs that had been generated with the MIRA antigen-specificity platform. Breadth was defined as the fraction of unique TCRs that were SARS-CoV-2-associated. Depth was defined as the fraction of total T cells that were SARS-CoV-2-associated. Using the MIRA data, each spike-specific TCR was assigned both to the spike region to which the TCR was reactive and to a CD4 or CD8 class. Log10-transformed breadth and depth values were compared by one-way ANOVA with Sidak's multiple comparisons tests. In TCRdb, the immuneACCESS table is reduced to in-frame sequences with V and J assigned. These tables do not hold every clone; where another copy was compared, an unresolved V gene accounts for under half, and the others remain unexplained. V and J calls plus clone size are reproduced from that table; the DNA served to infer D and trimming. Within this sample are 110,000 to 150,000 clones, with about 92% of them counted one time only. The ten top clones hold over 8% of the sample.

Comment on this clone: Its antigen target is currently unknown. No base qualities exist here, and no much larger clone lies one base off it.

Explained via the paper, the time point label denotes: baseline before first vaccination. Samples from vaccinated people were obtained from the UK trials COV001 and COV002, which included a single-blind randomized controlled phase 2/3 trial of AZD1222 (ChAdOx1 nCoV-19) in healthy adults. Trial participant PBMC samples were collected at day 0 and day 28 after the second dose for TCRbeta chain sequencing. Per the germline V gene, MDHEN is the CDR1 and SYDVKM is the CDR2. Germline trimming: 5 bases from V, 14 bases from J; junction bases outside gene matches: 7. Spanning cysteine to phenylalanine, the CDR3 consists of 12 amino acids. Of the read, only the CDR3 DNA is kept; its 36 bases are in frame from base 1.

The receptor chain draws on TRBV28 and TRBJ2-1, and TRBD1 aligns with 9 junction nucleotides. Sequenced material: peripheral blood, taken on day 0 of AZD1222 vaccination. This TCR was sampled from an adult in good health. Here is the DNA: TGTGCCAGCAGTCTCCCGGGACAGGGAAAGTTCTTC. The translation is CASSLPGQGKFF.